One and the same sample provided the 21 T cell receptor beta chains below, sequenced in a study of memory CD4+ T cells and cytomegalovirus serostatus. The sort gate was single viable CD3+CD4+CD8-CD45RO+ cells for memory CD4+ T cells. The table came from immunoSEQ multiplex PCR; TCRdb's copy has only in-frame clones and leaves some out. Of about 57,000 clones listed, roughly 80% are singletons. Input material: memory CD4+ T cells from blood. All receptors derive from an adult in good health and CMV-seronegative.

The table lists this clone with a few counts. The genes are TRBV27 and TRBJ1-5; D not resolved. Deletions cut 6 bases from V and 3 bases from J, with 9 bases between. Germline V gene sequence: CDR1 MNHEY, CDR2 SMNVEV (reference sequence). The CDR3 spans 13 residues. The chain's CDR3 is CASSRTHNQPQHF. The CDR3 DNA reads TGTGCCAGCAGCCGGACCCACAATCAGCCCCAGCATTTT.

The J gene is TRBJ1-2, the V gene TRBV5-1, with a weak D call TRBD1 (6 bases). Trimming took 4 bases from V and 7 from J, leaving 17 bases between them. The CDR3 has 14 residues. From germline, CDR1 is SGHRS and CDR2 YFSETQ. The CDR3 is CASSQGLDTLGYTF. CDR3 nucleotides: TGCGCCAGCAGCCAGGGGCTGGACACTCTTGGCTACACCTTC.

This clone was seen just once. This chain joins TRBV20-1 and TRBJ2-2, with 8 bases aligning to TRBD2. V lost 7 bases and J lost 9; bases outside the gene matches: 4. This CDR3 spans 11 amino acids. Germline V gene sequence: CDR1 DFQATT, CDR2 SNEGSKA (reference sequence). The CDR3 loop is CSVERERELFF. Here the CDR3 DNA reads TGCAGTGTGGAGCGGGAGAGGGAGCTGTTTTTT.

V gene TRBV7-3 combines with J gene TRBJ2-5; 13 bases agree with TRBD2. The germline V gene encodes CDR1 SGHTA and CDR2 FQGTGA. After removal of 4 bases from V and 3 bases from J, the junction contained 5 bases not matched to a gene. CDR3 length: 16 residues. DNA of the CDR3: TGTGCCAGCAGCTCTACTAGCGGGAGGGGGGAAGAGACCCAGTACTTC. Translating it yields CASSSTSGRGEETQYF.

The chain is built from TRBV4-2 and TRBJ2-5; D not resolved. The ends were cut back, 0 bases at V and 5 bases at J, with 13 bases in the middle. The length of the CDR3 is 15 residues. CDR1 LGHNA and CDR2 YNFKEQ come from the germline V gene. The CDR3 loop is CASSQDHGSRETQYF. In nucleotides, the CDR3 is TGTGCCAGCAGCCAAGACCATGGGTCCAGGGAGACCCAGTACTTC.

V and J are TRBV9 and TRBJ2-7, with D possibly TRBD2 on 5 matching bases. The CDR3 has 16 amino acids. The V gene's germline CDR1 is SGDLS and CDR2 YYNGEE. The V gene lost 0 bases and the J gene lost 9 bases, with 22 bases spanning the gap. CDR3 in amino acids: CASSVDIREGLKRQYF. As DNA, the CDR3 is TGTGCCAGCAGCGTAGACATAAGAGAGGGCCTAAAAAGGCAGTACTTC. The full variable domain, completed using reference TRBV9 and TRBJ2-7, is DSGVTQTPKHLITATGQRVTLRCSPRSGDLSVYWYQQSLDQGLQFLIQYYNGEERAKGNILERFSAQQFPDLHSELNLSSLELGDSALYFCASSVDIREGLKRQYFGPGTRLTVT.

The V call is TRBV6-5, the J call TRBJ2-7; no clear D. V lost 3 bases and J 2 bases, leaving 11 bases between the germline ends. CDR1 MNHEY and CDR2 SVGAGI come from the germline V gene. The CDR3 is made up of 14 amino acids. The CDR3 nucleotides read TGTGCCAGCAGTTATGGGCTCCTCCCCTACGAGCAGTACTTC. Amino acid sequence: CASSYGLLPYEQYF.

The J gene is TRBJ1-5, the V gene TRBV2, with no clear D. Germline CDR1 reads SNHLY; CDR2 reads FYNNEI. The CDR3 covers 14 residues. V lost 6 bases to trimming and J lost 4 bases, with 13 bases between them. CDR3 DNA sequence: TGTGCCAGCAGGGAACGGGGAATTAATCAGCCCCAGCATTTT. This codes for CASRERGINQPQHF.

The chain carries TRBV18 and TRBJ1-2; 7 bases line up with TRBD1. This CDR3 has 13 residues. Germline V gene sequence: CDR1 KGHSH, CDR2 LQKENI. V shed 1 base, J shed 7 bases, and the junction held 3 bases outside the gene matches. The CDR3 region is CASSPRQGFGYTF. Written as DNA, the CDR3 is TGTGCCAGCTCACCACGACAGGGATTTGGCTACACCTTC.

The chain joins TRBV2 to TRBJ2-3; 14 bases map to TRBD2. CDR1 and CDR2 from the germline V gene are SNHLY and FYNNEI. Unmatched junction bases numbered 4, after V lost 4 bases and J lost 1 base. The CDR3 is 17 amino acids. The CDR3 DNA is TGTGCCAGCAGTGGACTAGCGGGGGGGCGGGGCACAGATACGCAGTATTTT. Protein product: CASSGLAGGRGTDTQYF.

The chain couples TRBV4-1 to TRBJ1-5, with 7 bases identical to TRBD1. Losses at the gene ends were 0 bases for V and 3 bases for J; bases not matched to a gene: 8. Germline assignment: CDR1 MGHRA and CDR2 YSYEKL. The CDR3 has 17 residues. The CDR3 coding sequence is TGCGCCAGCAGCCAAGAAGGTGGCAGGGGGTCCAATCAGCCCCAGCATTTT. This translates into CASSQEGGRGSNQPQHF.

CDR3 in DNA: TGTGCCAGTAGTAGGGGGAGGGGAGGTGAAATCGAGACCCAGTACTTC. It encodes CASSRGRGGEIETQYF. This chain uses TRBV19 with TRBJ2-5; 7 nucleotides align to TRBD2. After removal of 4 bases from V and 5 bases from J, the junction contained 13 bases not matched to a gene. The CDR3 loop spans 16 amino acids. Germline V gene lookup returns CDR1 LNHDA and CDR2 SQIVND (reference sequence).

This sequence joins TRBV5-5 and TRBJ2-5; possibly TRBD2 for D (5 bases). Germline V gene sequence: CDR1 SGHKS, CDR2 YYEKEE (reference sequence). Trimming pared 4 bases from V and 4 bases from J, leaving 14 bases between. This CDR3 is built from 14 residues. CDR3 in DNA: TGTGCCAGCAGCCCCCGAGCAGGAGGAGAGACCCAGTACTTC. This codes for CASSPRAGGETQYF.

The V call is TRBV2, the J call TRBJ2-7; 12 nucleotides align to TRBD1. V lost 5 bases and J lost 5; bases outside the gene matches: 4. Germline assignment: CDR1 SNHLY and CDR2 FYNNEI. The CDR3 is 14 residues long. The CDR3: CASSKGQGAHEQYF. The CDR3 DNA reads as TGTGCCAGCAGTAAGGGACAGGGGGCACACGAGCAGTACTTC.

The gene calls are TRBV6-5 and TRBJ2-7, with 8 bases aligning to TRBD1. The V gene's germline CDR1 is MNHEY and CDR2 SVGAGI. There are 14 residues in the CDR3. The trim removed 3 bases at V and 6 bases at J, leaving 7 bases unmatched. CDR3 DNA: TGTGCCAGCAGTTATAGCGACAGGGGAGGCGAGCAGTACTTC. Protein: CASSYSDRGGEQYF.

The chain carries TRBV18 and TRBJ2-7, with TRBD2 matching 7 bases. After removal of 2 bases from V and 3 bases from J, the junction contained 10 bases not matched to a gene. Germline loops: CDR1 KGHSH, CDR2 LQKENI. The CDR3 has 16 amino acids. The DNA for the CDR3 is TGTGCCAGCTCACCAAGAGGCGGGAGAAACGTCTACGAGCAGTACTTC. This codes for CASSPRGGRNVYEQYF.

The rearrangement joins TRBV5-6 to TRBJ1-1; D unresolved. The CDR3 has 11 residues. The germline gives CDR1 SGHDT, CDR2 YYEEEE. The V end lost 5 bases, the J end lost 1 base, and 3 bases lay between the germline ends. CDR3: CASSRNTEAFF. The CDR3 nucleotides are TGTGCCAGCAGTCGGAACACTGAAGCTTTCTTT.

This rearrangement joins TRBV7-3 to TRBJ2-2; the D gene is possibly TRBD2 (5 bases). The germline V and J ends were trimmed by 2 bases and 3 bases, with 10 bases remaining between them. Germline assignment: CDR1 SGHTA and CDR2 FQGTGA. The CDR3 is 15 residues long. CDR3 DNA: TGTGCCAGCAGCTTAGCTAGCAGATACACCGGGGAGCTGTTTTTT. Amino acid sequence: CASSLASRYTGELFF.

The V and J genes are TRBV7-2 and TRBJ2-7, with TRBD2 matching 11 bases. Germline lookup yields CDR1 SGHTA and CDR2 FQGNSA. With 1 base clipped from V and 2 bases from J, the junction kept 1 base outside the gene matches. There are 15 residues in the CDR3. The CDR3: CASSLGLAGTYEQYF. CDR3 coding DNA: TGTGCCAGCAGCTTAGGACTAGCGGGGACCTACGAGCAGTACTTC.

CDR3 sequence: CATSRNDRDGYTF. DNA for the CDR3: TGTGCCACCAGCAGAAACGACAGGGATGGCTACACCTTC. The gene calls are TRBV15 and TRBJ1-2; 7 bases match TRBD1. The CDR3 extends over 13 amino acids. Unmatched junction bases numbered 3, after V lost 2 bases and J lost 6 bases. Germline V gene sequence: CDR1 LNHNV, CDR2 YYDKDF (reference sequence).

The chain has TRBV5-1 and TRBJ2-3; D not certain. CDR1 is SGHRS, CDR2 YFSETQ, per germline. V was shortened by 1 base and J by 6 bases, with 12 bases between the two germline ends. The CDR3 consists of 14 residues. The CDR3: CASSLKDLADTQYF. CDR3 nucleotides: TGCGCCAGCAGCTTGAAGGATTTAGCCGATACGCAGTATTTT.